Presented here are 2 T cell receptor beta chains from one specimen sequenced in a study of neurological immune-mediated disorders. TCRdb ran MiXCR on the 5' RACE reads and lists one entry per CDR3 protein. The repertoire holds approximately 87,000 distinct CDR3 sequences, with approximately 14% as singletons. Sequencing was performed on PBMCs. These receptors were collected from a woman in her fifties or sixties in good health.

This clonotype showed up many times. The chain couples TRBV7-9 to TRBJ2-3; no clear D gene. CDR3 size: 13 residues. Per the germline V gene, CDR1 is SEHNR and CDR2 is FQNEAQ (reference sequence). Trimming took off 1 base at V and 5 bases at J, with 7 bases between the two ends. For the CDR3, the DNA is TGTGCCAGCAGCTTAGACGCAGGAGATACGCAGTATTTT. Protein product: CASSLDAGDTQYF.

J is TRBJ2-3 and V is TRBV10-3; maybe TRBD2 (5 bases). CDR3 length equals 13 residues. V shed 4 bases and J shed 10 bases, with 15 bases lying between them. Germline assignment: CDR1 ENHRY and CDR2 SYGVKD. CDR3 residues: CAISVSGGQAQYF. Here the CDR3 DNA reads TGTGCCATCAGTGTGTCGGGCGGGCAGGCGCAGTATTTT.